A single sample is the source of the 23 T cell receptor beta chains below, sequenced in a study of blood T cells in healthy people across ages. Using a J-beta primer mix together with a sample-barcoded 5' primer, a second PCR was run for roughly 6 to 12 cycles. TCRdb reprocessed the 5' RACE reads with MiXCR, giving one entry per CDR3 protein. In the table there are about 1.4 million distinct CDR3 sequences, roughly 59% of which are singletons. Sequenced material: blood. The source of these receptors is a man aged 18-30 years in good health.

V is TRBV7-2 and J is TRBJ2-5, with a tentative D call TRBD1 (6 bases). CDR1 SGHTA and CDR2 FQGNSA come from the germline V gene. Deletions cut 1 base from V and 5 bases from J, with 14 bases between. CDR3 length: 15 amino acids. CDR3 sequence reads: CASSLGGRTEETQYF. CDR3 coding DNA: TGTGCCAGCAGCTTAGGGGGAAGGACAGAGGAGACCCAGTACTTC. Complete variable domain (other parts from reference TRBV7-2 and TRBJ2-5): GAGVSQSPSNKVTEKGKDVELRCDPISGHTALYWYRQSLGQGLEFLIYFQGNSAPDKSGLPSDRFSAERTGGSVSTLTIQRTQQEDSAVYLCASSLGGRTEETQYFGPGTRLLVL.

J is TRBJ2-1 and V is TRBV7-9; 11 nucleotides align to TRBD2. Germline-derived CDR1 and CDR2 are SEHNR and FQNEAQ (reference sequence). Germline trimming cut 5 bases from V and 8 bases from J; bases unmatched to any gene: 11. The CDR3 length is 16 residues. CDR3 sequence: CASSDPVAGGLDEQFF. The CDR3 DNA reads TGTGCCAGCAGCGACCCCGTAGCGGGGGGGCTCGATGAGCAGTTCTTC.

There are a few counts of this clonotype. The chain combines TRBV4-1 with TRBJ2-2, with 7 bases matching TRBD2. With 1 base clipped from V and 6 bases from J, the junction kept 5 bases outside the gene matches. Germline V gives CDR1 MGHRA, CDR2 YSYEKL. The CDR3 covers 15 residues. The CDR3 sequence is CASSQAPSGPGELFF. CDR3 coding DNA: TGCGCCAGCAGCCAAGCCCCTAGCGGCCCCGGGGAGCTGTTTTTT.

This clonotype has a single count. This chain uses TRBV14 with TRBJ2-1; TRBD2 matches at 9 bases. After removal of 3 bases from V and 8 bases from J, the junction contained 11 bases not matched to a gene. Germline CDR1 is SGHDN and CDR2 is FVKESK. CDR3 length: 16 amino acids. DNA of the CDR3: TGTGCCAGCAGCCATGAGGGACTAGCTTTGCTCGATGAGCAGTTCTTC. Protein product: CASSHEGLALLDEQFF.

The V gene is TRBV2, the J gene TRBJ2-4; 11 positions match TRBD2. The J call is in doubt because the DNA end fits TRBJ2-7 better. From germline, CDR1 is SNHLY and CDR2 FYNNEI. There are 16 residues in the CDR3. CDR3 amino acids: CASSDWASGGTYEQYF. CDR3 DNA: TGTGCCAGCAGTGATTGGGCTAGCGGGGGGACCTACGAGCAGTACTTC.

This chain uses TRBV7-2 with TRBJ1-1, with 7 bases matching TRBD1. CDR1 is SGHTA and CDR2 is FQGNSA in the germline V gene. CDR3 size: 17 residues. V shed 7 bases, J shed 6 bases, and the junction held 20 bases outside the gene matches. CDR3 amino acids: CASIPSERQGGQPEAFF. For the CDR3, the DNA is TGTGCCAGCATCCCCTCTGAACGACAGGGCGGACAACCTGAAGCTTTCTTT.

The chain joins TRBV20-1 to TRBJ1-1, with 8 bases identical to TRBD1. This CDR3 is 14 amino acids long. Germline V lookup: CDR1 DFQATT, CDR2 SNEGSKA (reference sequence). The V and J ends lost 2 bases and 4 bases, in that order; junction bases with no gene match: 6. CDR3 sequence: CSARRQGAGTEAFF. CDR3 bases: TGCAGTGCTAGAAGGCAGGGGGCTGGCACTGAAGCTTTCTTT.

The V gene is TRBV20-1, the J gene TRBJ2-7; D is possibly TRBD2 (5 bases). CDR1 and CDR2 from the germline V gene are DFQATT and SNEGSKA (reference sequence). Trimming removed 3 bases from V and 3 bases from J, with 15 bases in between. The CDR3 consists of 14 residues. For the CDR3, the DNA is TGCAGTGCTAGTTCGCGGGCCGACTTCTACGAGCAGTACTTC. Its translation: CSASSRADFYEQYF.

The chain is built from TRBV10-3 and TRBJ2-7; 8 bases are shared with TRBD2. The DNA end is a closer match to TRBJ2-5, so the J assignment may be wrong. This CDR3 has 15 residues. Germline CDR1 reads ENHRY; CDR2 reads SYGVKD. The CDR3 DNA reads TGTGCCATCAGTGGGGGACTAGAGCCCTCCGAGACCCAGTACTTC. Protein sequence: CAISGGLEPSETQYF.

This clonotype was seen only once. In DNA form, the CDR3 reads TGTGCCAGCAGCCCAGGACTAGCTTCCCACAATGAGCAGTACTTC. It is translated as CASSPGLASHNEQYF. The chain couples TRBV7-2 to TRBJ2-1; 8 bases align to TRBD2. Matching the DNA end better, TRBJ2-7 makes the J call doubtful. This CDR3 contains 15 residues. Per the germline V gene, CDR1 is SGHTA and CDR2 is FQGNSA.

This rearrangement joins TRBV10-3 to TRBJ2-5; 8 bases agree with TRBD1. The CDR3 has 17 residues. Losses at the gene ends were 6 bases for V and 3 bases for J; bases not matched to a gene: 15. Germline V gene data show CDR1 as ENHRY and CDR2 as SYGVKD. CDR3 DNA sequence: TGTGCCATCAGCTCATCTTCAGGGACAGGAAAAGAAGAGACCCAGTACTTC. This gives the protein CAISSSSGTGKEETQYF.

The V call is TRBV20-1, the J call TRBJ1-1, with unresolved D. This CDR3 contains 13 residues. Germline V lookup: CDR1 DFQATT, CDR2 SNEGSKA (reference sequence). V was pared by 6 bases and J by 0 bases, with 11 bases between. The CDR3 region is CSARTYLNTEAFF. CDR3 bases: TGCAGTGCGAGGACCTACTTGAACACTGAAGCTTTCTTT.

This clonotype was detected ten times or more. V is TRBV27 and J is TRBJ2-1; 11 nucleotides agree with TRBD2. With V trimmed by 2 bases and J by 0 bases, 0 bases remained unmatched. Germline V gene sequence: CDR1 MNHEY, CDR2 SMNVEV (reference sequence). The length of the CDR3 is 16 residues. CDR3 coding DNA: TGTGCCAGCAGTTTAACTAGCGGGAGCTCCTACAATGAGCAGTTCTTC. Protein product: CASSLTSGSSYNEQFF.

This clonotype appeared a few times. This chain uses TRBV10-3 with TRBJ2-3; maybe TRBD1 (6 bases). Germline lookup yields CDR1 ENHRY and CDR2 SYGVKD. The CDR3 has 13 amino acids. V was shortened by 4 bases and J by 5 bases, with 10 bases between the two germline ends. CDR3 sequence: CAISGSQGDTQYF. CDR3 sequence (DNA): TGTGCCATCAGTGGCTCACAGGGAGATACGCAGTATTTT.

The chain carries TRBV29-1 and TRBJ2-7; D not certain. Per the germline V gene, CDR1 is SQVTM and CDR2 is ANQGSEA. The CDR3 sequence is 15 residues long. Trimming pared 6 bases from V and 3 bases from J, leaving 21 bases between. CDR3: CSVVAFGLAHYEQYF. CDR3 sequence (DNA): TGCAGCGTGGTGGCATTTGGATTGGCCCACTACGAGCAGTACTTC.

V usage is TRBV11-1 and J usage is TRBJ2-2; D gene ambiguous. V was pared by 2 bases and J by 7 bases, with 11 bases between. The CDR3 extends over 14 amino acids. The germline V gene has CDR1 SGHAT and CDR2 FQDESV (reference sequence). CDR3 sequence: CASSLSSPFGELFF. The CDR3 coding sequence is TGTGCCAGCAGCTTATCCTCCCCTTTCGGGGAGCTGTTTTTT.

The chain uses TRBV10-3 and TRBJ2-2; D uncertain. Looked up from germline, CDR1 is ENHRY and CDR2 is SYGVKD. Trimming removed 2 bases from V and 4 bases from J, with 8 bases in between. The CDR3 loop spans 14 amino acids. The CDR3 bases are TGTGCCATCAGTGAGCATGGCCCCACCGGGGAGCTGTTTTTT. This encodes CAISEHGPTGELFF.

This chain connects TRBV4-1 to TRBJ2-7; 8 bases map to TRBD2. The CDR3 runs 16 residues. Germline lookup yields CDR1 MGHRA and CDR2 YSYEKL. The trim removed 4 bases at V and 0 bases at J, leaving 8 bases unmatched. The CDR3 loop is CASSPAGGSSSYEQYF. CDR3 nucleotides: TGCGCCAGCAGCCCGGCGGGGGGATCGAGCTCCTACGAGCAGTACTTC.

This clonotype was found once. The J gene is TRBJ2-1, the V gene TRBV6-2 or TRBV6-3; D is possibly TRBD1 or TRBD2 (6 bases each). The CDR3 length is 17 residues. Looked up from germline, CDR1 is MNHEY and CDR2 is SVGEGT. Trimming stripped 7 bases from V and 7 bases from J, with 26 bases between. CDR3 amino acids: CASIQQGAGADINEQFF. CDR3 bases: TGTGCCAGCATCCAACAGGGAGCGGGCGCTGACATAAATGAGCAGTTCTTC.

V and J are TRBV7-9 and TRBJ2-4; D may match TRBD1 or TRBD2 (5 bases each). The J call may be incorrect, as the DNA end agrees better with TRBJ2-7. The CDR3 covers 14 residues. Germline V CDR1 and CDR2: SEHNR, FQNEAQ (reference sequence). The CDR3, as DNA: TGTGCCAGCAGCTTAGGAGGGGACGGAGGCGAGCAGTACTTC. Amino acid sequence: CASSLGGDGGEQYF.

The table lists this clonotype with many counts. The CDR3 coding sequence is TGCAGTGCTAGGCGGGACGGAGTGAGCACAGATACGCAGTATTTT. It specifies CSARRDGVSTDTQYF. The chain combines TRBV20-1 with TRBJ2-3; maybe TRBD2 (6 bases). V was trimmed by 3 bases and J by 0 bases, leaving 13 bases between them. The CDR3 covers 15 residues. Germline V gene lookup returns CDR1 DFQATT and CDR2 SNEGSKA (reference sequence).

This clonotype was counted a few times. This chain joins TRBV6-1 and TRBJ1-6, with 9 positions matching TRBD1. Germline V CDR1 and CDR2: MNHNS, SASEGT. V gave up 5 bases and J gave up 5 bases; unmatched junction bases: 4. The CDR3 runs 15 residues. The CDR3 DNA reads TGTGCCAGCAGTTGGGACAGGGTCAATAATTCACCCCTCCACTTT. The encoded protein is CASSWDRVNNSPLHF.

This chain uses TRBV20-1 with TRBJ1-2; maybe TRBD1 (6 bases). V was trimmed by 0 bases and J by 4 bases, leaving 21 bases between them. From germline, CDR1 is DFQATT and CDR2 SNEGSKA (reference sequence). This CDR3 contains 17 residues. The CDR3 reads CSARDPDGPGAGYGYTF. The CDR3 coding sequence is TGCAGTGCTAGAGATCCTGACGGCCCAGGGGCGGGCTATGGCTACACCTTC.